The 7 T cell receptor beta chains presented below share a single source sample, sequenced in a study of blood T cell repertoires in COVID-19. Repertoires were generated with immunoSEQ multiplex PCR, while TCRdb's copy carries only in-frame clones and drops some. The top ten clones hold more than 1% of a sample with a few hundred thousand clones, more than 80% of them seen once. Sequences were obtained from peripheral blood. These receptors were obtained from a man in his forties with acute or convalescent COVID-19.

The CDR3 is CASSYTGGYQETQYF. For the CDR3, the DNA is TGTGCCAGCAGTTACACAGGGGGGTACCAAGAGACCCAGTACTTC. The chain employs TRBV6-2 or TRBV6-3 and TRBJ2-5; TRBD1 matches at 8 bases. This CDR3 contains 15 residues. The V segment lost 2 bases and the J segment 0 bases; nucleotides outside the gene matches: 2. The germline V gene has CDR1 MNHEY and CDR2 SVGEGT.

This clone was observed a single time. J is TRBJ2-1 and V is TRBV19, with 8 bases lining up with TRBD2. Germline lookup yields CDR1 LNHDA and CDR2 SQIVND (reference sequence). This CDR3 region has 17 residues. V was pared by 6 bases and J by 0 bases, with 10 bases of the junction left unmatched. Here the CDR3 reads CASSGRAEKSSYNEQFF. In nucleotides, the CDR3 is TGTGCCAGTAGCGGGAGGGCCGAAAAAAGCTCCTACAATGAGCAGTTCTTC.

This clone was seen only once. The chain recombines TRBV28 with TRBJ1-1, with no clear D. This CDR3 is built from 12 residues. Germline CDR1 MDHEN, CDR2 SYDVKM. Trimming stripped 5 bases from V and 8 bases from J, with 12 bases between. CDR3 nucleotides: TGTGCCAGCAGTCTCCTTTTATCGGAAGCTTTCTTT. Translation gives CASSLLLSEAFF.

The chain joins TRBV6-4 to TRBJ1-1; D remains unclear. V lost 0 bases and J 8 bases, leaving 10 bases between the germline ends. The V gene's germline CDR1 is MRHNA and CDR2 SNTAGT. CDR3 length equals 13 residues. The CDR3 region has the DNA TGTGCCAGCAGTGACTCGTTGGGAGCCGAAGCTTTCTTT. Protein product: CASSDSLGAEAFF.

This clone was seen more than once but under ten times. The chain has TRBV2 and TRBJ1-5; 12 bases map to TRBD1. With 8 bases clipped from V and 2 bases from J, the junction kept 4 bases outside the gene matches. There are 15 residues in the CDR3. Germline CDR1 reads SNHLY; CDR2 reads FYNNEI. The CDR3 coding sequence is TGTGCCAGCGGGGGGACAGGGGGCGGCAATCAGCCCCAGCATTTT. It translates to CASGGTGGGNQPQHF.

The CDR3 reads CASSPPGMGAGGNQPQHF. CDR3 in DNA: TGTGCCAGCAGTCCCCCTGGGATGGGGGCGGGGGGCAATCAGCCCCAGCATTTT. The chain has TRBV6-2 or TRBV6-3 and TRBJ1-5; TRBD1 might be the D (6 bases). Germline lookup yields CDR1 MNHEY and CDR2 SVGEGT. Trimming stripped 5 bases from V and 2 bases from J, with 22 bases between. This CDR3 has 18 residues.

J is TRBJ2-2 and V is TRBV7-3; D may be TRBD2 (5 bases). Germline V gene data show CDR1 as SGHTA and CDR2 as FQGTGA. Trimming stripped 10 bases from V and 0 bases from J, with 12 bases between. This CDR3 spans 14 amino acids. CDR3 sequence reads: CATSRGANTGELFF. DNA for the CDR3: TGTGCCACCTCCCGGGGAGCGAACACCGGGGAGCTGTTTTTT.